A single sample is the source of the 27 T cell receptor beta chains below, sequenced in a study of beta chain features in type 1 diabetes. Expressed TCRB transcripts were sequenced because the entire RNA isolate underwent reverse transcription. TCRdb keeps only in-frame clones here, not all; method: immunoSEQ multiplex PCR. The profile shows about 330,000 clones, 8% to 13% of them singletons. The sample comprised naive CD4+ T cells from blood. Receptors originate from a woman aged 30 to 39 in good health.

This clone was found a few times. V and J are TRBV7-9 and TRBJ2-1, with TRBD2 matching over 14 bases. J gave up 10 bases and V 4 bases, and 9 bases lay outside the gene matches. Germline V CDR1 and CDR2: SEHNR, FQNEAQ (reference sequence). This CDR3 is built from 16 residues. DNA for the CDR3: TGTGCCAGCAGCTCAACCGGGACTAGCGGGAGACGGGAGCAGTTCTTC. It is translated as CASSSTGTSGRREQFF. The entire variable domain, with the rest obtained from reference TRBV7-9 and TRBJ2-1, is as follows: DTGVSQNPRHKITKRGQNVTFRCDPISEHNRLYWYRQTLGQGPEFLTYFQNEAQLEKSRLLSDRFSAERPKGSFSTLEIQRTEQGDSAMYLCASSSTGTSGRREQFFGPGTRLTVL.

The chain employs TRBV5-4 and TRBJ2-4, with 8 bases that match TRBD1. The CDR3 loop spans 18 amino acids. CDR1 SGHNT and CDR2 YYREEE come from the germline V gene (reference sequence). J gave up 3 bases and V 1 base, and 12 bases lay outside the gene matches. For the CDR3, the DNA is TGTGCCAGCAGCTTGTGGCGAAGCGCACAGGGGGGCAAAAACATTCAGTACTTC. It specifies CASSLWRSAQGGKNIQYF.

This clone was seen a handful of times. Germline and junction disagree at one end, which may indicate a read error. The genes are TRBV7-9 and TRBJ1-2, with 8 bases fitting TRBD1. This CDR3 has 13 amino acids. Germline loops: CDR1 SEHNR, CDR2 FQNEAQ (reference sequence). CDR3 region: CASSVATGVGYTF. The CDR3 region has the DNA TGTGCCAGCAGCGTAGCGACAGGGGTTGGCTACACCTTC.

V and J are TRBV2 and TRBJ2-2; 9 bases align to TRBD2. Unmatched junction bases numbered 6, after V lost 1 base and J lost 3 bases. This CDR3 spans 17 amino acids. Germline CDR1 is SNHLY and CDR2 is FYNNEI. CDR3 bases: TGTGCCAGCAGTGAAGAACCTCTAGCGGGGTACACCGGGGAGCTGTTTTTT. Encoded protein: CASSEEPLAGYTGELFF.

In its sample, this clone was seen a few times. The chain employs TRBV19 and TRBJ2-3, with 7 bases lining up with TRBD2. Germline trimming cut 11 bases from V and 2 bases from J; bases unmatched to any gene: 10. Germline loops: CDR1 LNHDA, CDR2 SQIVND (reference sequence). There are 14 residues in the CDR3. This CDR3 reads CACRGVRITDTQYF. The CDR3 DNA follows: TGTGCCTGTCGGGGGGTCCGTATCACAGATACGCAGTATTTT.

CDR3 bases: TGTGCCAGCAGTTACGACAGGGACAACTACGAGCAGTACTTC. It translates to CASSYDRDNYEQYF. The V call is TRBV6-5, the J call TRBJ2-7, with TRBD1 matching 7 bases. The CDR3 loop spans 14 amino acids. Trimming at V came to 2 bases and at J to 3 bases, leaving 4 bases not matched to a gene. Per the germline V gene, CDR1 is MNHEY and CDR2 is SVGAGI.

This clone was observed a few times. The V call is TRBV12-5, the J call TRBJ2-1; TRBD2 matches at 13 bases. V trimming: 7 bases; J trimming: 10 bases; junction bases outside the gene matches: 10. The CDR3 covers 15 residues. Germline V gene data show CDR1 as LGHNT and CDR2 as FRNRAP. CDR3 protein: CASARGLAGPAEQFF. CDR3 nucleotide sequence: TGTGCTAGTGCCCGGGGACTAGCGGGGCCCGCAGAGCAGTTCTTC.

This clone was picked up a small number of times. The chain links TRBV4-3 to TRBJ2-7; 10 bases are a match to TRBD1. The CDR3 totals 15 residues. V was clipped by 4 bases and J by 2 bases; unmatched bases: 5. CDR1 LGHNA and CDR2 YSLEER come from the germline V gene. DNA for the CDR3: TGCGCCAGCAGCCCGACCGGGACAGGGGCCTACGAGCAGTACTTC. It specifies CASSPTGTGAYEQYF.

J is TRBJ1-2 and V is TRBV5-1; possible D gene TRBD1, 6 bases. The CDR3 is 15 residues long. The germline V and J ends were trimmed by 1 base and 6 bases, with 16 bases remaining between them. The V gene's germline CDR1 is SGHRS and CDR2 YFSETQ. CDR3 in DNA: TGCGCCAGCAGCTTGTCTGGTCAGGGGATCGATGGCTACACCTTC. Translated, it gives CASSLSGQGIDGYTF.

The rearrangement links TRBV19 to TRBJ1-1, with a tentative D call TRBD1 (6 bases). Germline CDR1 reads LNHDA; CDR2 reads SQIVND (reference sequence). The CDR3 extends over 13 amino acids. Trimming took 7 bases from V and 5 from J, leaving 14 bases between them. The CDR3 sequence is CASTPDSRTEAFF. CDR3 DNA: TGTGCCAGTACCCCGGACAGTCGTACTGAAGCTTTCTTT. The full variable domain, in which reference TRBV19 and TRBJ1-1 provide the parts outside the CDR3, is DGGITQSPKYLFRKEGQNVTLSCEQNLNHDAMYWYRQDPGQGLRLIYYSQIVNDFQKGDIAEGYSVSREKKESFPLTVTSAQKNPTAFYLCASTPDSRTEAFFGQGTRLTVV.

Comment on this clone: The same CDR3 can be traced to other DNA sequences in this sample. The chain recombines TRBV7-8 with TRBJ2-1; TRBD2 aligns across 9 bases. The CDR3 is made up of 15 amino acids. Germline loops: CDR1 SGHVS, CDR2 FQNEAQ. V shed 7 bases and J 0 bases; nucleotides not matched to a gene: 4. The CDR3 region has the DNA TGTGCCAGCACCCTTAGCGGGAGCTCCTACAATGAGCAGTTCTTC. Its translation: CASTLSGSSYNEQFF.

The gene calls are TRBV14 and TRBJ2-1, with 10 bases aligning to TRBD2. The V gene end was trimmed by 3 bases and the J gene end by 9 bases; junction bases not matched to a gene: 11. Germline lookup yields CDR1 SGHDN and CDR2 FVKESK. The CDR3 is 16 amino acids. The CDR3 loop reads CASSHPWTSGQAEQFF. The DNA for the CDR3 is TGTGCCAGCAGCCACCCTTGGACTAGCGGTCAGGCTGAGCAGTTCTTC.

The V gene is TRBV5-1, the J gene TRBJ1-1, with 7 bases identical to TRBD1. J gave up 0 bases and V 6 bases, and 11 bases lay outside the gene matches. Per germline, CDR1 SGHRS and CDR2 YFSETQ. This CDR3 has 16 residues. Here the CDR3 DNA reads TGCGCCAGCACCCCGGCAGGGGGGATCATGAACACTGAAGCTTTCTTT. Its protein product is CASTPAGGIMNTEAFF.

This clone was counted a few times. The chain recombines TRBV7-2 with TRBJ1-3, with D hard to call. Trimming took 6 bases from V and 0 from J, leaving 6 bases between them. The CDR3 runs 13 residues. CDR1 SGHTA and CDR2 FQGNSA come from the germline V gene. The DNA of the CDR3 is TGTGCCAGCAGAGTCGGCTCTGGAAACACCATATATTTT. This encodes CASRVGSGNTIYF.

As concerns this clone: The same CDR3 is also encoded by other DNA sequences in this sample. The chain has TRBV18 and TRBJ2-2; the D gene is possibly TRBD1 (6 bases). V lost 3 bases to trimming and J lost 1 base, with 6 bases between them. Per germline, CDR1 KGHSH and CDR2 LQKENI. The CDR3 consists of 14 residues. The chain's CDR3 is CASSPGQNTGELFF. CDR3 in DNA: TGTGCCAGCTCACCGGGACAGAACACCGGGGAGCTGTTTTTT. The full variable domain, with the rest looked up from reference TRBV18 and TRBJ2-2, is NAGVMQNPRHLVRRRGQEARLRCSPMKGHSHVYWYRQLPEEGLKFMVYLQKENIIDESGMPKERFSAEFPKEGPSILRIQQVVRGDSAAYFCASSPGQNTGELFFGEGSRLTVL.

This clone has a handful of counts. The chain carries TRBV10-3 and TRBJ2-5; 8 positions match TRBD2. CDR1 is ENHRY, CDR2 SYGVKD, per germline. With 10 bases clipped from V and 4 bases from J, the junction kept 14 bases outside the gene matches. This CDR3 has 15 residues. This chain's CDR3 is CATRGSTGGPETQYF. The CDR3 DNA sequence: TGTGCCACCCGAGGGTCGACGGGAGGGCCAGAGACCCAGTACTTC.

This chain links TRBV2 with TRBJ2-5; weak D call: TRBD1 (6 bases). Germline CDR1 SNHLY, CDR2 FYNNEI. V lost 6 bases, J lost 5 bases, and 16 bases lay in between. The CDR3 has 14 residues. The CDR3 protein is CASSQQGFWETQYF. CDR3 DNA: TGTGCCAGCAGCCAACAGGGTTTTTGGGAGACCCAGTACTTC.

This clone was seen a few times. The gene calls are TRBV7-2 and TRBJ2-3; D not certain. The germline V gene has CDR1 SGHTA and CDR2 FQGNSA. Between the trimmed V and J ends, which lost 5 bases and 3 bases, there was a span of 3 bases. This CDR3 spans 11 amino acids. CDR3 coding DNA: TGTGCCAGCAGCCCGACAGATACGCAGTATTTT. It specifies CASSPTDTQYF. The full variable domain, its missing parts supplied by reference TRBV7-2 and TRBJ2-3, is GAGVSQSPSNKVTEKGKDVELRCDPISGHTALYWYRQSLGQGLEFLIYFQGNSAPDKSGLPSDRFSAERTGGSVSTLTIQRTQQEDSAVYLCASSPTDTQYFGPGTRLTVL.

The chain uses TRBV28 and TRBJ2-7; 10 bases fit TRBD2. This CDR3 region has 14 residues. Germline CDR1 is MDHEN and CDR2 is SYDVKM. Germline trimming cut 7 bases from V and 3 bases from J; bases unmatched to any gene: 6. The CDR3 spells CASTTGTSVYEQYF. The CDR3 DNA sequence: TGTGCCAGCACGACGGGGACTAGCGTCTACGAGCAGTACTTC.

The V and J genes are TRBV7-3 and TRBJ2-5; the D gene is possibly TRBD1 (6 bases). The CDR3 totals 13 residues. Trimming cost V 2 bases and J 5 bases, with 9 bases left between them. Looked up from germline, CDR1 is SGHTA and CDR2 is FQGTGA. CDR3 sequence reads: CASSLDRRETQYF. Written as DNA, the CDR3 is TGTGCCAGCAGCTTAGACAGGCGGGAGACCCAGTACTTC.

The V and J genes are TRBV7-2 and TRBJ2-1; TRBD2 matches 13 bases. The CDR3 spans 18 residues. CDR1 is SGHTA, CDR2 FQGNSA, per germline. With V trimmed by 3 bases and J by 2 bases, 7 bases remained unmatched. The CDR3 spells CASSLAGLAGATYNEQFF. Here the CDR3 DNA reads TGTGCCAGCAGCTTGGCCGGACTAGCGGGGGCCACCTACAATGAGCAGTTCTTC.

This clone was recorded a few times. The chain links TRBV10-3 to TRBJ2-3; 9 bases align to TRBD2. CDR3 size: 13 residues. V trimming: 10 bases; J trimming: 4 bases; junction bases outside the gene matches: 6. CDR1 and CDR2 (germline): ENHRY, SYGVKD. Written as DNA, the CDR3 is TGTGCCACGAGGGAGCGGGAGGCAGATACGCAGTATTTT. Translated, it gives CATREREADTQYF.

The CDR3 DNA is TGTGCCAGCAGCTACCAGAATTCCTATGGCTACACCTTC. Its translation is CASSYQNSYGYTF. This chain uses TRBV11-2 with TRBJ1-2; D call uncertain. There are 13 residues in the CDR3. V was trimmed by 4 bases and J by 4 bases, leaving 10 bases between them. Germline CDR1 is SGHAT and CDR2 is FQNNGV.

This clone has a handful of counts. This chain links TRBV28 with TRBJ2-7; tentative D call: TRBD2 (6 bases). V gave up 4 bases and J gave up 12 bases, with 16 bases separating them. CDR1 is MDHEN, CDR2 SYDVKM, per germline. The CDR3 has 12 amino acids. The CDR3 DNA sequence: TGTGCCAGCAGTTCCGCCGTGGGGAGGCGGTACTTC. Encoded protein: CASSSAVGRRYF. The variable domain in full, completed from reference TRBV28 and TRBJ2-7, reads DVKVTQSSRYLVKRTGEKVFLECVQDMDHENMFWYRQDPGLGLRLIYFSYDVKMKEKGDIPEGYSVSREKKERFSLILESASTNQTSMYLCASSSAVGRRYFGPGTRLTVT.

This clone occurred a few times. The chain links TRBV5-1 to TRBJ2-5; D is perhaps TRBD2 (5 bases). From germline, CDR1 is SGHRS and CDR2 YFSETQ. The CDR3 length is 15 residues. V gave up 0 bases and J gave up 5 bases, with 14 bases separating them. The CDR3 nucleotides read TGCGCCAGCAGCTTGGGGTCAGCGGCCCGGGAGACCCAGTACTTC. Translating gives CASSLGSAARETQYF.

The V gene is TRBV6-5, the J gene TRBJ2-3; weak D call: TRBD1 (5 bases). The CDR3 is 14 amino acids. The germline gives CDR1 MNHEY, CDR2 SVGAGI. The V end was cut by 5 bases, the J end by 4 bases, with 13 bases between. CDR3 nucleotide sequence: TGTGCCAGCAGTGGATGGCAGGGCGCAGATACGCAGTATTTT. This sequence encodes CASSGWQGADTQYF.

This chain connects TRBV6-6 to TRBJ2-1, with 8 nucleotides matching TRBD2. Germline loops: CDR1 MNHNY, CDR2 SVGAGI (reference sequence). Trimming at V came to 6 bases and at J to 6 bases, leaving 10 bases not matched to a gene. This CDR3 spans 15 amino acids. CDR3 region: CASRDRTSPRNEQFF. The CDR3 region has the DNA TGTGCCAGCAGGGATAGGACTAGCCCACGCAATGAGCAGTTCTTC.